This T cell receptor (beta chain) was retrieved from a study of blood T cells in healthy people across ages. Overall study context: The capture of about one barcoded beta molecule per two T cells was achieved by template switching. Study conclusions and caveats: The fall in TCR beta diversity per million T cells was roughly linear with age.

V dropped 6 bases and J dropped 7; count of bases not matched to a gene: 2. Germline lookup yields CDR1 MNHEY and CDR2 SVGAGI. This CDR3 spans 12 amino acids. Per sample, at least 6 micrograms of total RNA were extracted. A sample-barcoded 5' primer and a J-beta primer mix were used in a second PCR of roughly 6 to 11 cycles. Every molecule of cDNA carried a tag from a template-switch adaptor with 12 random nucleotides. Using its own MiXCR run on the 5' RACE reads, TCRdb lists one record per CDR3 protein. Among 710,000 or so distinct CDR3 sequences listed, 22% were seen once. This clonotype was seen a few times. Its antigen is undetermined.

This TCR derives from a man in his sixties or seventies in good health. This chain links TRBV6-5 with TRBJ2-7; the match to TRBD2 covers 11 bases. Sequencing used blood. CDR3 coding DNA: TGTGCCAGCAGGGGGACTAGCGGAGAGCAGTACTTC. As protein: CASRGTSGEQYF.